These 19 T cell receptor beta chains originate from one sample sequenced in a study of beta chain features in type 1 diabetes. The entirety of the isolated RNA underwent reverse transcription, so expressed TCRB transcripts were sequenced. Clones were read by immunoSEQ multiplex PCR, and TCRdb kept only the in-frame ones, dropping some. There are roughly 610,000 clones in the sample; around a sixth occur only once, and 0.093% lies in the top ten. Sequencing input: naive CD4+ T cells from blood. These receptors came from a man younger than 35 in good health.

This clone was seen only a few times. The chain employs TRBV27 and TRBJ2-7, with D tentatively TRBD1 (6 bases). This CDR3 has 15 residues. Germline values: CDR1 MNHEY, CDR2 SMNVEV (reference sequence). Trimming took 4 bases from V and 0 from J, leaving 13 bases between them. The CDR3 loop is CASSSLGASSYEQYF. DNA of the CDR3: TGTGCCAGCAGTTCCCTGGGGGCGAGCTCCTACGAGCAGTACTTC.

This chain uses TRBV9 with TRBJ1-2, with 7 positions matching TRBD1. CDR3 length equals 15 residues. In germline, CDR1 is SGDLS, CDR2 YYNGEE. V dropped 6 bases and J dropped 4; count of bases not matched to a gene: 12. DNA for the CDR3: TGTGCCAGCAACAGCCAGGGGGGCTTAGGCTATGGCTACACCTTC. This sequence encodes CASNSQGGLGYGYTF.

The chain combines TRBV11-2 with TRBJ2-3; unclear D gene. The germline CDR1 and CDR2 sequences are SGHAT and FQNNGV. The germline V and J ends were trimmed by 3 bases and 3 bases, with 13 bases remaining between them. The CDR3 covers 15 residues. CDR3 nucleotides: TGTGCCAGCAGCTTTAACAGTAGGGCGACAGATACGCAGTATTTT. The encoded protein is CASSFNSRATDTQYF. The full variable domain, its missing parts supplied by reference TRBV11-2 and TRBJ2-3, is EAGVAQSPRYKIIEKRQSVAFWCNPISGHATLYWYQQILGQGPKLLIQFQNNGVVDDSQLPKDRFSAERLKGVDSTLKIQPAKLEDSAVYLCASSFNSRATDTQYFGPGTRLTVL.

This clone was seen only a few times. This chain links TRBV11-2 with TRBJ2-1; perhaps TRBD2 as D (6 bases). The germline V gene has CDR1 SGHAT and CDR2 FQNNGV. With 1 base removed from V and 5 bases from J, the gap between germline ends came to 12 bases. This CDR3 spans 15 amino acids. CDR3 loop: CASSLGLASNNEQFF. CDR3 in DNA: TGTGCCAGCAGCTTAGGTCTAGCGAGTAACAATGAGCAGTTCTTC.

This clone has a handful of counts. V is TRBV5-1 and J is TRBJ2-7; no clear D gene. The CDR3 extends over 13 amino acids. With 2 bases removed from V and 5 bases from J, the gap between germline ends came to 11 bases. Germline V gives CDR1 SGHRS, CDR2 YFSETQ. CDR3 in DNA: TGCGCCAGCAGCTTCGCCTACCGGAACGAGCAGTACTTC. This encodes CASSFAYRNEQYF.

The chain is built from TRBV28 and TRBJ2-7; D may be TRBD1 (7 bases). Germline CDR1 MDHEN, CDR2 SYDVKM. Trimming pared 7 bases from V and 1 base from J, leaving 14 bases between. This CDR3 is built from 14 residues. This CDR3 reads CASKGAGQSYEQYF. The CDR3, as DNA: TGTGCCAGCAAGGGGGCGGGACAGTCCTACGAGCAGTACTTC. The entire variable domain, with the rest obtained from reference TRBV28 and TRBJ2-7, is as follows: DVKVTQSSRYLVKRTGEKVFLECVQDMDHENMFWYRQDPGLGLRLIYFSYDVKMKEKGDIPEGYSVSREKKERFSLILESASTNQTSMYLCASKGAGQSYEQYFGPGTRLTVT.

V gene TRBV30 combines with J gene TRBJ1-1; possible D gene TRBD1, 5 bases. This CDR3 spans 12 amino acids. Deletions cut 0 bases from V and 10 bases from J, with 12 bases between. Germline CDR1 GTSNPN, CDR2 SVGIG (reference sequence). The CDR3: CAWSVDGGVAFF. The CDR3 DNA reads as TGTGCCTGGAGTGTTGACGGGGGTGTAGCTTTCTTT.

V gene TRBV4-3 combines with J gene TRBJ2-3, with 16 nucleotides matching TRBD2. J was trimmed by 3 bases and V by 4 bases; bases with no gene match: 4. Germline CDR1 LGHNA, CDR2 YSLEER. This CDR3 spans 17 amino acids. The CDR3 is CASSRGTSGRGTDTQYF. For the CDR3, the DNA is TGCGCCAGCAGCCGCGGGACTAGCGGGAGGGGTACAGATACGCAGTATTTT.

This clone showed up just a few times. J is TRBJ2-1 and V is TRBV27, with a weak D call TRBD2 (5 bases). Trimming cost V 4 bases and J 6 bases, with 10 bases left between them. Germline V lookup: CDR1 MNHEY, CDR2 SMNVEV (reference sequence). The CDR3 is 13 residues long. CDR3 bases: TGTGCCAGCAGTTACCTAGAGGGCAATGAGCAGTTCTTC. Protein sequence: CASSYLEGNEQFF.

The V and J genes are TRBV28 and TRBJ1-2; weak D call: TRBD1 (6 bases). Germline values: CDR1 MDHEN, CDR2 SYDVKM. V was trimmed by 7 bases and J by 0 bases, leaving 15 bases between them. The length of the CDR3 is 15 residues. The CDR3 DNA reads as TGTGCCAGCAACAAAAACGGACAGTCTAACTATGGCTACACCTTC. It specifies CASNKNGQSNYGYTF.

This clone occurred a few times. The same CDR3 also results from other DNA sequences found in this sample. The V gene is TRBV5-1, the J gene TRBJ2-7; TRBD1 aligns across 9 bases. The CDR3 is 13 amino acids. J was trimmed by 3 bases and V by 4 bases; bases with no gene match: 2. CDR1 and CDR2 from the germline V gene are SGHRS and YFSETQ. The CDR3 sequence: CASSRTGDYEQYF. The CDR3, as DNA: TGCGCCAGCAGCAGGACAGGGGACTACGAGCAGTACTTC.

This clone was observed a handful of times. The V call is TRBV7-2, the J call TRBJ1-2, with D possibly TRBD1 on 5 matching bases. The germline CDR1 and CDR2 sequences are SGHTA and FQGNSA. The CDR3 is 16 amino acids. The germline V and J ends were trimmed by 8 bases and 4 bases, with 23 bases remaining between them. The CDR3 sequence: CASGRRGIGLGYGYTF. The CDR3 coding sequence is TGTGCCAGCGGAAGGAGGGGAATTGGTTTAGGCTATGGCTACACCTTC.

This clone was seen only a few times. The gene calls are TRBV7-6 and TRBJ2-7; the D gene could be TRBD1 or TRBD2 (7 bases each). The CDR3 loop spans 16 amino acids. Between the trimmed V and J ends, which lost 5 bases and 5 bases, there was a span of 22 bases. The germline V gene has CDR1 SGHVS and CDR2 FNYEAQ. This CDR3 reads CASSVTGEGRVDEQYF. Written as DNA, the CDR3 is TGTGCCAGCAGCGTAACAGGGGAGGGCCGAGTCGACGAGCAGTACTTC.

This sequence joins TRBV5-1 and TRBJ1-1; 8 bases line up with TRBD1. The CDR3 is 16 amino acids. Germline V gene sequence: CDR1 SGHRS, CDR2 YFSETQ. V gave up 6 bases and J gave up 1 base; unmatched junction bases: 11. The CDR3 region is CASILGSGGQNTEAFF. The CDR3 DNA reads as TGCGCCAGCATCTTAGGGTCAGGGGGCCAGAACACTGAAGCTTTCTTT.

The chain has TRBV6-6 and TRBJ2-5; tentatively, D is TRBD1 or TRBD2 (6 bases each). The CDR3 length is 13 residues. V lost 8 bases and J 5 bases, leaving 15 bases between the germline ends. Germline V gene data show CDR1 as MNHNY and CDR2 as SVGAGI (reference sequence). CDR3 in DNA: TGTGCCAGCCGGGGGCAGGGATATGAGACCCAGTACTTC. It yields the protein CASRGQGYETQYF.

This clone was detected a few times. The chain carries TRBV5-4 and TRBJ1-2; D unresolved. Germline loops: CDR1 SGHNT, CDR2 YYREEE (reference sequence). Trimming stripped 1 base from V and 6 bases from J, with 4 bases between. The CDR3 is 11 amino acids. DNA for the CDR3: TGTGCCAGCAGCTTGCGGGATGGCTACACCTTC. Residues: CASSLRDGYTF.

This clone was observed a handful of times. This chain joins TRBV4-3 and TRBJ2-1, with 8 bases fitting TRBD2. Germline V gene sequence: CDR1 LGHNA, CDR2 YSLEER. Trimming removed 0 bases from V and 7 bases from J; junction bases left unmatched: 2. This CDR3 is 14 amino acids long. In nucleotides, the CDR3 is TGCGCCAGCAGCCAAGACCCGGGGGGGAATGAGCAGTTCTTC. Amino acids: CASSQDPGGNEQFF.

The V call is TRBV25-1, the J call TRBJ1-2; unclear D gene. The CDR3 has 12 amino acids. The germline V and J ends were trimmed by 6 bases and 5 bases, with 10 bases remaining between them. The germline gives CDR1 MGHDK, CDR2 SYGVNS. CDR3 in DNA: TGTGCCAGCAGAGGCCCGGGATATGGCTACACCTTC. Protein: CASRGPGYGYTF.

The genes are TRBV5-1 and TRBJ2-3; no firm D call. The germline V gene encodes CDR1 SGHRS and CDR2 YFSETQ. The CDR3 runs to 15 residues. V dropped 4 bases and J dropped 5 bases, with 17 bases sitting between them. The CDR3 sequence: CASSPTANHQDTQYF. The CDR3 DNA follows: TGCGCCAGCAGCCCAACTGCAAACCACCAAGATACGCAGTATTTT.